Sequencing of this T cell receptor beta chain was carried out in a study of beta chain features in type 1 diabetes. A single heparinised draw of approximately 110 mL on average was taken per donor. Purities over 98% were achieved in all sorted populations. In this sample, this clone turned up a few times. What it binds is unknown. Points from the study as a whole: A moderate, significant TCRB CDR3 shortening appeared in type 1 diabetes across four CD4+ subsets.

This CDR3 is built from 14 residues. CDR1 is SGHTA and CDR2 is FQGNSA in the germline V gene. With V trimmed by 5 bases and J by 9 bases, 9 bases remained unmatched. The sequenced template was cDNA made from the entire isolated RNA. Assay: immunoSEQ multiplex PCR; the TCRdb copy retains only in-frame clones and omits some. This sample has hundreds of thousands of clones, with around 15% found just once. Sequences were obtained from naive CD4+ T cells from blood. This TCR derives from a man aged 18 to 35 with type 1 diabetes. V and J are TRBV7-2 and TRBJ2-1, with 8 bases identical to TRBD2. In DNA form, the CDR3 reads TGTGCCAGCAGCCCGGGACTAGGGGATAGTGAGCAGTTCTTC. As protein: CASSPGLGDSEQFF.